This T cell receptor (beta chain) was retrieved from a study of blood T cells in healthy people across ages. V was trimmed by 3 bases and J by 3 bases, leaving 12 bases between them. Per germline, CDR1 SGHTA and CDR2 FQGNSA. The CDR3 contains 15 residues. A second PCR, run for roughly 6 to 11 cycles, used a sample-barcoded 5' primer plus a J-beta primer mix. TCRdb independently ran MiXCR on the 5' RACE reads; one entry per CDR3 protein. The data hold some 1.1 million distinct CDR3 sequences, with around two fifths observed a single time. The authors isolated at least 7 million PBMCs per sample. The sequence derives from a man aged 18 to 30 in good health. Sequenced material: blood. The chain uses TRBV7-2 and TRBJ2-1, with D unresolved. The DNA for the CDR3 is TGTGCCAGCAGCTTGGGCAGACCTTTCTACAATGAGCAGTTCTTC. As protein: CASSLGRPFYNEQFF.